The clone carrying this TCR beta chain turned up a few times. Its antigen is unidentified. Quantitative barcoded 5'-RACE was used to prepare TCR beta libraries. TCRdb called the 5' RACE reads again in MiXCR, with one record for every CDR3 protein. The sample lists 200,000 or so distinct CDR3 sequences, approximately 13% occurring once. This CDR3 has 16 residues. V lost 6 bases, J lost 8 bases, and 14 bases stayed unmatched. This specimen belongs to a study of CD8 T cells in ankylosing spondylitis. Study-wide results and limits: The study identified a TCR beta motif of seven or eight highly homologous variants that appeared characteristic of ankylosing spondylitis blood. Clones linked to the disease showed a CD8+ phenotype. They occurred at relatively low frequencies in peripheral blood. Significant enrichment of disease-linked clones was reportedly seen in matched ankylosing spondylitis synovial fluid.

Sequencing used blood, either unsorted or a sorted T cell fraction (not recorded which). The V and J genes are TRBV12-3 or TRBV12-4 and TRBJ2-1, with 9 bases identical to TRBD1. This sequence was found in a female donor with ankylosing spondylitis or in good health (not recorded which). The CDR3 spells CASSLNTGQGSHEQFF. In nucleotides, the CDR3 is TGTGCCAGCAGCCTAAACACGGGACAGGGTAGTCATGAGCAGTTCTTC.